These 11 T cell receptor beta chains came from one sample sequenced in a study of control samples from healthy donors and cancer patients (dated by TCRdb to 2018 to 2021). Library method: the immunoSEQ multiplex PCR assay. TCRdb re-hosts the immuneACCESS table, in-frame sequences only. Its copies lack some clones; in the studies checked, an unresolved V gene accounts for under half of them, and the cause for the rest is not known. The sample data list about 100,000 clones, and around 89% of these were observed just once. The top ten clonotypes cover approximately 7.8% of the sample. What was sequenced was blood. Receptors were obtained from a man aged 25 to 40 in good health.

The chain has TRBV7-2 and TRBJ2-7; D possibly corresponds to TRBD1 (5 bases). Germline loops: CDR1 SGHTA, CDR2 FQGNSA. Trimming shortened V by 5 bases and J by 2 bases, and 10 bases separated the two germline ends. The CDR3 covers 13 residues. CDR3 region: CASSRSGTYEQYF. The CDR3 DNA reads TGTGCCAGCAGCAGATCAGGGACCTACGAGCAGTACTTC.

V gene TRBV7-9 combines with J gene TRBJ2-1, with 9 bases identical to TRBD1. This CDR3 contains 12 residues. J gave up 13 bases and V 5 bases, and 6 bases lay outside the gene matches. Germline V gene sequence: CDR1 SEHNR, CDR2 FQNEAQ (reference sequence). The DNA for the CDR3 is TGTGCCAGCAGCAGCCGGGACAGGGATCAGTTCTTC. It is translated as CASSSRDRDQFF.

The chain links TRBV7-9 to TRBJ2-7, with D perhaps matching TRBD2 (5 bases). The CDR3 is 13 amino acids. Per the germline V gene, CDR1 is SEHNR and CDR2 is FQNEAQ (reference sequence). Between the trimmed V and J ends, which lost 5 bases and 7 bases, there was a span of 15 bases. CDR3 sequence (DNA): TGTGCCAGCAGCGCCGACGGGATGAGGGAGCAGTACTTC. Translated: CASSADGMREQYF.

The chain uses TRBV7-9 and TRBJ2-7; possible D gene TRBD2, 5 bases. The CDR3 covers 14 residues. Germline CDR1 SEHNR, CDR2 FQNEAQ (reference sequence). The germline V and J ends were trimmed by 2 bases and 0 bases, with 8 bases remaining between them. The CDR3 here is CASSLLGSSYEQYF. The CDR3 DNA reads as TGTGCCAGCAGCTTATTAGGGAGCTCCTACGAGCAGTACTTC. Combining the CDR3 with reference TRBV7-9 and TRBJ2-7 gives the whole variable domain DTGVSQNPRHKITKRGQNVTFRCDPISEHNRLYWYRQTLGQGPEFLTYFQNEAQLEKSRLLSDRFSAERPKGSFSTLEIQRTEQGDSAMYLCASSLLGSSYEQYFGPGTRLTVT.

This CDR3 is CASTSYSSNQPQHF. In nucleotides, the CDR3 is TGTGCCAGCACTTCTTACAGTAGCAATCAGCCCCAGCATTTT. V gene TRBV2 combines with J gene TRBJ1-5, with unresolved D. Trimming shortened V by 7 bases and J by 0 bases, and 10 bases separated the two germline ends. The germline gives CDR1 SNHLY, CDR2 FYNNEI. This CDR3 is 14 amino acids long.

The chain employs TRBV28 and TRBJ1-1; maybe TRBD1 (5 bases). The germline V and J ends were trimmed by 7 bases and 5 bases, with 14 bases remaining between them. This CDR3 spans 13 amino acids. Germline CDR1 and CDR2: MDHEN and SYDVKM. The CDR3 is CASKVSGRTEAFF. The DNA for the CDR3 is TGTGCCAGCAAGGTATCAGGGAGGACTGAAGCTTTCTTT.

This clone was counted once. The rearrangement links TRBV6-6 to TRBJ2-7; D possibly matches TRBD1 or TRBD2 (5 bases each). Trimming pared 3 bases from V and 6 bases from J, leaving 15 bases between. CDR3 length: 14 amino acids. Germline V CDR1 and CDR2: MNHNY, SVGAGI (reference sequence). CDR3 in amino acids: CASSYEGRVGEQYF. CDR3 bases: TGTGCCAGCAGTTATGAGGGCAGGGTGGGCGAGCAGTACTTC.

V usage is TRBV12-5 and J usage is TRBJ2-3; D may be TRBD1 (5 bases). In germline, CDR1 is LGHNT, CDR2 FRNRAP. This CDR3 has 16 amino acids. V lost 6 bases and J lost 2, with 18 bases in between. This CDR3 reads CASGPDSRIITDTQYF. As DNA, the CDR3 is TGTGCTAGTGGCCCCGACAGCCGAATTATCACAGATACGCAGTATTTT. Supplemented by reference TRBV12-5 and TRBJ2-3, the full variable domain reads DARVTQTPRHKVTEMGQEVTMRCQPILGHNTVFWYRQTMMQGLELLAYFRNRAPLDDSGMPKDRFSAEMPDATLATLKIQPSEPRDSAVYFCASGPDSRIITDTQYFGPGTRLTVL.

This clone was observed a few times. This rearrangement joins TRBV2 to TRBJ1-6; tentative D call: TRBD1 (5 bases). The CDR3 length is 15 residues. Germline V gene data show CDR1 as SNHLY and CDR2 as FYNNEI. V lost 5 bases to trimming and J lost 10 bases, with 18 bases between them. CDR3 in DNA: TGTGCCAGCAGTCTCAGGACACAATGGGGATCACCCCTCCACTTT. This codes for CASSLRTQWGSPLHF.

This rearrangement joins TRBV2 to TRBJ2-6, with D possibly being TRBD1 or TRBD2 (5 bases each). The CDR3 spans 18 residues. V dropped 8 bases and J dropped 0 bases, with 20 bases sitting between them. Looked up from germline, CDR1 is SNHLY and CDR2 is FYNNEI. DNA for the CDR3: TGTGCCAGCGGATTGGGCCGGGACGGATACTCTGGGGCCAACGTCCTGACTTTC. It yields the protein CASGLGRDGYSGANVLTF.

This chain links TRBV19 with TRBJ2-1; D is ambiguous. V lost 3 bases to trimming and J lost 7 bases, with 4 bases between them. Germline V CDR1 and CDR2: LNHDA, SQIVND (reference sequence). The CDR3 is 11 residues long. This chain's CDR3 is CASSIQNEQFF. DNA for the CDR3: TGTGCCAGTAGTATCCAGAATGAGCAGTTCTTC. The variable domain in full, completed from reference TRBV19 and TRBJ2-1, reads DGGITQSPKYLFRKEGQNVTLSCEQNLNHDAMYWYRQDPGQGLRLIYYSQIVNDFQKGDIAEGYSVSREKKESFPLTVTSAQKNPTAFYLCASSIQNEQFFGPGTRLTVL.